The subject of this entry is one TCR beta chain. The antigen is undetermined. The CDR3 totals 12 residues. V dropped 6 bases and J dropped 0 bases, with 8 bases sitting between them. Looked up from germline, CDR1 is DFQATT and CDR2 is SNEGSKA (reference sequence). This specimen comes from a study of T cells in Graves' hyperthyroidism and ophthalmopathy. Out of over 9 ml of fresh peripheral blood came the PBMCs. Researchers took RNA transcripts and amplified the TCR beta CDR3 regions from them. First-round RT-PCR of the TCR CDR3 relied on the HTBI primer set. TCRdb recomputed calls from the multiplex PCR reads with MiXCR, one row per CDR3 protein. Of a few hundred thousand distinct CDR3 sequences listed, less than 15% were seen once; the top ten hold 9.2%. Findings and caveats of the study: From stable hyperthyroidism, ophthalmopathy was set apart by a 13 V-J model. Model-based prediction identified ophthalmopathy a median 6.5 months prior to its onset.

The source is a woman younger than 35 with Graves' hyperthyroidism. This sequence joins TRBV20-1 and TRBJ1-1; D is possibly TRBD1 (6 bases). The sequencing input was blood. The CDR3 protein is CSAYRVNTEAFF. The DNA of the CDR3 is TGCAGTGCCTACAGGGTGAACACTGAAGCTTTCTTT.